Below, 20 T cell receptor beta chains from the same sample are listed, as sequenced in a study of blood T cell repertoires in COVID-19. Assay: immunoSEQ multiplex PCR; the TCRdb copy retains only in-frame clones and omits some. The sample yields over 200,000 clones, approximately 87% seen once. The sample was peripheral blood. Every receptor here comes from a man aged 55 to 70 who had recovered from COVID-19.

This clone was detected only once. The rearrangement uses TRBV5-1 and TRBJ1-1, with 7 nucleotides matching TRBD1. This CDR3 spans 15 amino acids. Germline V CDR1 and CDR2: SGHRS, YFSETQ. After removal of 5 bases from V and 3 bases from J, the junction contained 10 bases not matched to a gene. The CDR3 region is CASRRTGAGDTEAFF. CDR3 DNA sequence: TGCGCCAGCAGACGGACAGGCGCTGGGGACACTGAAGCTTTCTTT.

This chain connects TRBV7-2 to TRBJ1-5, with TRBD1 matching 7 bases. Germline CDR1 SGHTA, CDR2 FQGNSA. The CDR3 sequence is 14 residues long. J gave up 1 base and V 5 bases, and 2 bases lay outside the gene matches. CDR3 sequence: CASSPTGSNQPQHF. The CDR3 bases are TGTGCCAGCAGCCCGACAGGGAGCAATCAGCCCCAGCATTTT.

The chain couples TRBV5-1 to TRBJ2-1; 11 bases agree with TRBD1. Germline V gene lookup returns CDR1 SGHRS and CDR2 YFSETQ. V gave up 5 bases and J gave up 3 bases; unmatched junction bases: 10. The CDR3 extends over 17 amino acids. CDR3 protein: CASRPTAGTGGYNEQFF. CDR3 nucleotides: TGCGCCAGCAGGCCAACCGCCGGGACAGGGGGCTACAATGAGCAGTTCTTC.

This clone was detected once. The J gene is TRBJ2-1, the V gene TRBV19; 10 positions agree with TRBD2. Per the germline V gene, CDR1 is LNHDA and CDR2 is SQIVND (reference sequence). The CDR3 is made up of 13 amino acids. The V gene end was trimmed by 7 bases and the J gene end by 8 bases; junction bases not matched to a gene: 5. The CDR3 sequence is CASNLAGGDEQFF. The CDR3 DNA follows: TGTGCCAGTAATTTAGCGGGAGGTGATGAGCAGTTCTTC.

This chain joins TRBV28 and TRBJ2-1; 7 nucleotides agree with TRBD2. This CDR3 has 13 residues. The germline V gene encodes CDR1 MDHEN and CDR2 SYDVKM. V trimming: 2 bases; J trimming: 13 bases; junction bases outside the gene matches: 8. The CDR3 spells CASSLVLGLHQFF. The CDR3 DNA reads as TGTGCCAGCAGTTTAGTCTTGGGACTACACCAGTTCTTC.

The rearrangement links TRBV4-2 to TRBJ2-2; TRBD1 matches at 12 bases. The CDR3 length is 18 residues. CDR1 and CDR2 from the germline V gene are LGHNA and YNFKEQ. Losses at the gene ends were 3 bases for V and 0 bases for J; bases not matched to a gene: 5. This CDR3 reads CASSHRDRGPSNTGELFF. The CDR3 DNA is TGTGCCAGCAGCCACCGGGACAGGGGGCCCTCGAACACCGGGGAGCTGTTTTTT.

The rearrangement joins TRBV27 to TRBJ1-2; D remains unclear. V lost 5 bases and J 7 bases, leaving 20 bases between the germline ends. The length of the CDR3 is 15 residues. Germline loops: CDR1 MNHEY, CDR2 SMNVEV (reference sequence). The CDR3, as DNA: TGTGCCAGCAGTCAACGGGGAGGCCGTTGGTTTGGCTACACCTTC. Protein: CASSQRGGRWFGYTF.

This chain links TRBV19 with TRBJ1-2; 7 nucleotides align to TRBD1. Germline-derived CDR1 and CDR2 are LNHDA and SQIVND (reference sequence). This CDR3 has 15 amino acids. The V and J ends lost 0 bases and 5 bases, in that order; junction bases with no gene match: 6. Here the CDR3 reads CASSIDPGQTYGYTF. The CDR3 DNA reads as TGTGCCAGTAGTATAGACCCGGGACAGACGTATGGCTACACCTTC.

The V call is TRBV6-1, the J call TRBJ2-1, with D uncertain. The V gene lost 3 bases and the J gene lost 8 bases, with 8 bases spanning the gap. CDR3 length equals 12 residues. Per the germline V gene, CDR1 is MNHNS and CDR2 is SASEGT. The CDR3 DNA follows: TGTGCCAGCAGTGAGCTACGCGATGAGCAGTTCTTC. This encodes CASSELRDEQFF.

The V and J genes are TRBV28 and TRBJ1-6; D uncertain. Germline CDR1 is MDHEN and CDR2 is SYDVKM. This CDR3 spans 20 amino acids. Trimming took 5 bases from V and 0 from J, leaving 23 bases between them. Here the CDR3 reads CASSLKSGPPTSSYNSPLHF. The CDR3 nucleotides read TGTGCCAGCAGTCTTAAGTCAGGTCCGCCGACAAGCTCCTATAATTCACCCCTCCACTTT.

The rearrangement uses TRBV28 and TRBJ2-1; D is unresolved. Trimming shortened V by 3 bases and J by 6 bases, and 6 bases separated the two germline ends. CDR1 and CDR2 (germline): MDHEN, SYDVKM. The CDR3 has 12 amino acids. The CDR3, as DNA: TGTGCCAGCAGTTTTATCCCCAATGAGCAGTTCTTC. It translates to CASSFIPNEQFF.

V is TRBV5-4 and J is TRBJ2-3, with D tentatively TRBD2 (7 bases). Trimming took off 4 bases at V and 3 bases at J, with 15 bases between the two ends. Germline CDR1 and CDR2: SGHNT and YYREEE (reference sequence). This CDR3 has 15 amino acids. The CDR3 coding sequence is TGTGCCAGCAGCCTGGCAGGGGAGGGGACAGATACGCAGTATTTT. Its translation is CASSLAGEGTDTQYF.

The V call is TRBV24-1, the J call TRBJ1-5; D ambiguous. Trimming shortened V by 10 bases and J by 7 bases, and 13 bases separated the two germline ends. The length of the CDR3 is 12 residues. Germline V lookup: CDR1 KGHDR, CDR2 SFDVKD. In DNA form, the CDR3 reads TGTGCCACTAGTACTGGTAGCCAGCCCCAGCATTTT. It is translated as CATSTGSQPQHF.

Note on this clone: Other DNA variants within this sample encode the same CDR3. The chain has TRBV28 and TRBJ1-5, with unresolved D. The germline gives CDR1 MDHEN, CDR2 SYDVKM. CDR3 size: 12 residues. The V end lost 5 bases, the J end lost 7 bases, and 9 bases lay between the germline ends. This CDR3 reads CASSLLGQPQHF. CDR3 sequence (DNA): TGTGCCAGCAGTCTCCTAGGACAGCCCCAGCATTTT.

The chain uses TRBV24-1 and TRBJ2-1; 7 bases fit TRBD2. The V segment lost 8 bases and the J segment 0 bases; nucleotides outside the gene matches: 3. From germline, CDR1 is KGHDR and CDR2 SFDVKD. The CDR3 is made up of 14 amino acids. In DNA form, the CDR3 reads TGTGCCACCACTAGCGGAAGCTCCTACAATGAGCAGTTCTTC. Translation: CATTSGSSYNEQFF.

This clone has just one count. The chain employs TRBV27 and TRBJ1-5; TRBD1 aligns across 7 bases. Germline trimming cut 2 bases from V and 0 bases from J; bases unmatched to any gene: 4. Germline V gene data show CDR1 as MNHEY and CDR2 as SMNVEV (reference sequence). This CDR3 is built from 16 residues. The CDR3 here is CASSLAGDSSNQPQHF. CDR3 bases: TGTGCCAGCAGTTTAGCTGGGGACAGTAGCAATCAGCCCCAGCATTTT.

This rearrangement joins TRBV30 to TRBJ2-3; D is undetermined. In germline, CDR1 is GTSNPN, CDR2 SVGIG (reference sequence). V lost 1 base to trimming and J lost 2 bases, with 7 bases between them. The CDR3 extends over 13 amino acids. The CDR3 DNA follows: TGTGCCTGGAGTGGGGCTTACACAGATACGCAGTATTTT. Translated: CAWSGAYTDTQYF.

This chain uses TRBV7-2 with TRBJ2-1, with D maybe TRBD2 (6 bases). The length of the CDR3 is 12 residues. With 5 bases removed from V and 8 bases from J, the gap between germline ends came to 10 bases. Germline-derived CDR1 and CDR2 are SGHTA and FQGNSA. CDR3 bases: TGTGCCAGCAGCCGGGGGTGGGATGAGCAGTTCTTC. It codes for CASSRGWDEQFF.

This clone was recorded once. CDR3 bases: TGTGCCAGCAGCTTTTCGACAGCCACTAATGAAAAACTGTTTTTT. Amino acid sequence: CASSFSTATNEKLFF. The rearrangement uses TRBV7-6 and TRBJ1-4; tentatively, D is TRBD1 (5 bases). The CDR3 spans 15 residues. The ends were cut back, 3 bases at V and 2 bases at J, with 10 bases in the middle. Germline CDR1 SGHVS, CDR2 FNYEAQ.

The chain joins TRBV7-9 to TRBJ1-6; TRBD1 agrees at 9 bases. CDR1 is SEHNR, CDR2 FQNEAQ, per germline (reference sequence). Unmatched junction bases numbered 2, after V lost 4 bases and J lost 4 bases. The CDR3 has 15 residues. CDR3 in amino acids: CASSSGTGYNSPLHF. The CDR3 DNA reads TGTGCCAGCAGCTCCGGGACAGGGTATAATTCACCCCTCCACTTT.